This T cell receptor beta chain was obtained from a study of graft-versus-host responses after intestinal transplantation. The CDR3 contains 15 residues. With 0 bases clipped from V and 2 bases from J, the junction kept 2 bases outside the gene matches. Per the germline V gene, CDR1 is MGHRA and CDR2 is YSYEKL. Worth noting for this clone: As yet, its antigen is unknown.

The repertoire was sequenced with immunoSEQ multiplex PCR; TCRdb's copy has only in-frame clones and lacks some. The data show under 75,000 clones, 90% seen once. Sample: unstimulated CD8+ T cells sorted from spleen or lymph node cells, taken before transplant. This TCR came from a human donor who was the organ donor for an intestinal transplant. This chain links TRBV4-1 with TRBJ2-5, with 8 bases fitting TRBD2. The CDR3 spells CASSQDLAGQETQYF. The CDR3 DNA is TGCGCCAGCAGCCAAGATCTAGCGGGTCAAGAGACCCAGTACTTC.